This TCR beta chain came from a study of CD8 T cells in Susac syndrome. Findings and limits, study-wide: As the study acknowledged, the number of individuals who were part of its TCR sequencing and HLA analysis was relatively small.

Germline lookup yields CDR1 SGHRS and CDR2 YFSETQ. The length of the CDR3 is 17 residues. The V end was cut by 2 bases, the J end by 0 bases, with 18 bases between. As for this clonotype: What it recognizes is unknown.

cDNA came from about 0.51 to 1 ug RNA primed by random hexamers. TCRdb re-called the immunoSEQ multiplex PCR reads with MiXCR, one entry per CDR3 protein. The top ten hold less than 0.19% of the sample, which has 67,000 or so distinct CDR3 sequences, 93% seen once. Source material: CD4+ T cells from PBMCs. J is TRBJ2-7 and V is TRBV5-1; either TRBD1 or TRBD2 may supply D (6 bases each). This TCR was recovered from a human donor with Susac syndrome. The CDR3: CASSLSPGGGGSYEQYF. In DNA, the CDR3 is TGCGCCAGCAGCTTATCTCCAGGTGGAGGGGGCTCCTACGAGCAGTACTTC.